These 5 T cell receptor beta chains came from one sample sequenced in a study of T cells expressing NK-cell markers. From its re-call of the 5' RACE reads, TCRdb lists each CDR3 protein once, without DNA. This table lists 20,000 to 25,000 distinct CDR3 sequences. The sequenced sample was blood T cells: a sorted CD56 or NKG2C T cell subset, CD4+ or CD8+ T cells, or bulk PBMC T cells (not recorded which). Receptor source: a man aged 18-75 years in good health.

The chain couples TRBV4-3 to TRBJ1-4. This CDR3 comprises 15 residues. Germline-derived CDR1 and CDR2 are LGHNA and YSLEER. CDR3 sequence: CASSQAIGPNEKLFF.

This chain uses TRBV20-1 with TRBJ1-6; the TCRdb call, TRBD1, lacks DNA for checking. Germline loops: CDR1 DFQATT, CDR2 SNEGSKA (reference sequence). The CDR3 has 14 residues. The CDR3 is CSALPGDFNSPLHF.

V usage is TRBV25-1 and J usage is TRBJ2-1; the D gene TCRdb calls, TRBD2, cannot be checked with no DNA. CDR1 is MGHDK and CDR2 is SYGVNS in the germline V gene. CDR3 length equals 15 residues. This chain's CDR3 is CASSEGWAGDNEQFF.

The rearrangement joins TRBV12-5 to TRBJ1-6; TCRdb outputs TRBD1, but without DNA this stays unchecked. Germline CDR1 LGHNT, CDR2 FRNRAP. The CDR3 runs 14 residues. The CDR3 spells CASALGPGSSPLHF.

The chain couples TRBV6-6 to TRBJ2-3; TCRdb reports TRBD1, a call that lacks DNA to check it against. Germline-derived CDR1 and CDR2 are MNHNY and SVGAGI (reference sequence). The CDR3 sequence is 13 residues long. The CDR3 reads CASSGQGGYTQYF.